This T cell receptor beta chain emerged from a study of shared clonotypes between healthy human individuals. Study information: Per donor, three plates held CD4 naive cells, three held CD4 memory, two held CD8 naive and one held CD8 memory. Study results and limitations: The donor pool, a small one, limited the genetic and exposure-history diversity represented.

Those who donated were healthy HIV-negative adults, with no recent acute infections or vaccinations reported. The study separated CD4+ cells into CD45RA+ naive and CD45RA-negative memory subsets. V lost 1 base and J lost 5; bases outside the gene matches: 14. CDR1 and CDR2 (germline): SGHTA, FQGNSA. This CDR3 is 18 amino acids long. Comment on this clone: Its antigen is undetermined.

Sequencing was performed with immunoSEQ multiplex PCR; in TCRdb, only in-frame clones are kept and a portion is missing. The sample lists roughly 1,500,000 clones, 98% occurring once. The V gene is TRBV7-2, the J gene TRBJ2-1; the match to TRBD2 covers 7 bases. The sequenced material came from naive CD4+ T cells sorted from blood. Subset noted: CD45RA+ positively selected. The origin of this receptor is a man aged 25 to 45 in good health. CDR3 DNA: TGTGCCAGCAGCTTAGTAATTTTTCGGCTAGCGGCAGACAATGAGCAGTTCTTC. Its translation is CASSLVIFRLAADNEQFF.